This T cell receptor (beta chain) is drawn from a study of memory CD4+ T cells and cytomegalovirus serostatus. The CDR3 runs 15 residues. The germline gives CDR1 LNHNV, CDR2 YYDKDF (reference sequence). The V gene end was trimmed by 1 base and the J gene end by 4 bases; junction bases not matched to a gene: 4. The sort gate was single viable CD3+CD4+CD8-CD45RO+ cells for memory CD4+ T cells. Original processing notes: After removing out-of-frame reads, approximately 2.2 million distinct TCRbeta sequences remained. The table came from immunoSEQ multiplex PCR; TCRdb's copy has only in-frame clones and leaves some out. The D gene and trimming were derived from the DNA, and the V and J assignments and clone size from that table. The sample has under 50,000 clones; roughly four fifths are singletons.

This chain uses TRBV15 with TRBJ1-5, with TRBD1 identical over 7 bases. The sequencing sample was made of memory CD4+ T cells from blood. The sequence came from an adult in good health and CMV-seropositive. CDR3 loop: CATSRGDSQNQPQHF. The CDR3, as DNA: TGTGCCACCAGCAGAGGGGACAGTCAAAATCAGCCCCAGCATTTT.